The 32 T cell receptor beta chains listed next were all sequenced from one sample in a study of early T cells in non-severe SARS-CoV-2 infection. TCRdb analysed the 5' RACE reads with MiXCR anew, one entry per CDR3 protein. The table records approximately 50,000 distinct CDR3 sequences, about 10% of them present only once. The sequenced sample was whole blood. All receptors come from an adult who was a healthcare worker with PCR-confirmed SARS-CoV-2 infection or an uninfected control (not recorded which).

This clonotype was counted only a few times. CDR3 protein: CASSLGTGLIGDTEAFF. The DNA of the CDR3 is TGCGCCAGCAGCTTAGGGACAGGTCTTATAGGAGACACTGAAGCTTTCTTT. The chain carries TRBV5-1 and TRBJ1-1, with 8 bases aligning to TRBD1. Germline V gives CDR1 SGHRS, CDR2 YFSETQ. The trim removed 2 bases at V and 3 bases at J, leaving 12 bases unmatched. The length of the CDR3 is 17 residues.

This clonotype has at least ten counts. The chain carries TRBV28 and TRBJ1-1, with TRBD1 matching over 9 bases. CDR1 is MDHEN, CDR2 SYDVKM, per germline. Trimming took 7 bases from V and 1 from J; bases not matched to a gene: 4. This CDR3 has 14 residues. This chain's CDR3 is CASKGDRANTEAFF. The DNA for the CDR3 is TGTGCCAGCAAGGGGGACAGGGCGAACACTGAAGCTTTCTTT. Variable domain in full (rest from reference TRBV28 and TRBJ1-1): DVKVTQSSRYLVKRTGEKVFLECVQDMDHENMFWYRQDPGLGLRLIYFSYDVKMKEKGDIPEGYSVSREKKERFSLILESASTNQTSMYLCASKGDRANTEAFFGQGTRLTVV.

This clonotype appeared many times. The J gene is TRBJ2-2, the V gene TRBV6-5; the match to TRBD1 covers 9 bases. This CDR3 has 17 residues. Trimming removed 5 bases from V and 4 bases from J; junction bases left unmatched: 11. Germline V gene sequence: CDR1 MNHEY, CDR2 SVGAGI. DNA for the CDR3: TGTGCCAGCAGTCAAGAGTACAGGGGGCAGGTCACCGGGGAGCTGTTTTTT. This encodes CASSQEYRGQVTGELFF.

This clonotype was observed many times. This chain uses TRBV19 with TRBJ2-1; 16 bases map to TRBD2. V was clipped by 6 bases and J by 3 bases; unmatched bases: 5. Germline CDR1 and CDR2: LNHDA and SQIVND (reference sequence). The CDR3 sequence is 17 residues long. CDR3 sequence: CASRGTSGRAFYNEQFF. The CDR3 nucleotides are TGTGCCAGTAGGGGGACTAGCGGGAGGGCCTTCTACAATGAGCAGTTCTTC. The full variable domain, completed using reference TRBV19 and TRBJ2-1, is DGGITQSPKYLFRKEGQNVTLSCEQNLNHDAMYWYRQDPGQGLRLIYYSQIVNDFQKGDIAEGYSVSREKKESFPLTVTSAQKNPTAFYLCASRGTSGRAFYNEQFFGPGTRLTVL.

This clonotype was counted many times. The chain combines TRBV20-1 with TRBJ2-4; possible D gene TRBD2, 5 bases. Germline CDR1 is DFQATT and CDR2 is SNEGSKA (reference sequence). The CDR3 sequence is 15 residues long. V shed 3 bases and J shed 3 bases, with 15 bases lying between them. In DNA, the CDR3 is TGCAGTGCTAGTTATAGTACGGGAAACAAAAACATTCAGTACTTC. This gives the protein CSASYSTGNKNIQYF.

This clonotype was seen at least ten times. The V call is TRBV7-2, the J call TRBJ1-2; no reliable D call. The V and J ends lost 1 base and 2 bases respectively, with 5 bases between them. Germline CDR1 SGHTA, CDR2 FQGNSA. CDR3 size: 13 residues. CDR3 amino acids: CASSLGPNYGYTF. Written as DNA, the CDR3 is TGTGCCAGCAGCTTAGGACCGAACTATGGCTACACCTTC.

This clonotype was detected many times. The chain combines TRBV6-6 with TRBJ1-5, with 8 bases matching TRBD1. Germline-derived CDR1 and CDR2 are MNHNY and SVGAGI (reference sequence). The CDR3 contains 15 residues. V was pared by 6 bases and J by 6 bases, with 10 bases of the junction left unmatched. This chain's CDR3 is CASSQGQGSIQPQHF. Here the CDR3 DNA reads TGTGCCAGCAGCCAAGGACAGGGATCGATTCAGCCCCAGCATTTT.

The chain couples TRBV29-1 to TRBJ1-1; TRBD1 might be the D (5 bases). V was pared by 5 bases and J by 6 bases, with 13 bases between. This CDR3 spans 12 amino acids. Germline CDR1 is SQVTM and CDR2 is ANQGSEA. The CDR3 sequence: CSVQKGRAEAFF. For the CDR3, the DNA is TGCAGCGTTCAAAAGGGACGTGCTGAAGCTTTCTTT.

To note about this clonotype: The junction and the germline gene differ at one end; a read error may be behind it. The genes are TRBV6-5 and TRBJ1-1, with D perhaps TRBD1 (5 bases). The CDR3 sequence is 13 residues long. In germline, CDR1 is MNHEY, CDR2 SVGAGI. For the CDR3, the DNA is TGTGCCAGCAGGCTACTCCGGGACGGCGGATACCTCTTT. This translates into CASRLLRDGGYLF.

This clonotype was counted many times. This sequence joins TRBV29-1 and TRBJ1-1; D remains ambiguous. The germline V and J ends were trimmed by 5 bases and 3 bases, with 7 bases remaining between them. The germline gives CDR1 SQVTM, CDR2 ANQGSEA. There are 11 residues in the CDR3. The CDR3 DNA sequence: TGCAGCGTTTTCTGGGACACTGAAGCTTTCTTT. It yields the protein CSVFWDTEAFF.

This clonotype was picked up many times. CDR3 DNA: TGTGCCAGCATGTCAGGGTGGGGGGAGACCCAGTACTTC. It is translated as CASMSGWGETQYF. The gene calls are TRBV12-3 or TRBV12-4 and TRBJ2-5; either TRBD1 or TRBD2 may supply D (5 bases each). The CDR3 spans 13 residues. Trimming stripped 7 bases from V and 5 bases from J, with 14 bases between.

The V gene is TRBV5-1, the J gene TRBJ2-7; no clear D. In germline, CDR1 is SGHRS, CDR2 YFSETQ. With 0 bases removed from V and 1 base from J, the gap between germline ends came to 11 bases. The CDR3 contains 15 residues. CDR3 DNA: TGCGCCAGCAGCTTGGTAGGCTTGACTTCCTACGAGCAGTACTTC. Encoded protein: CASSLVGLTSYEQYF.

The sample holds a few counts of this clonotype. The chain uses TRBV6-5 and TRBJ2-3; possible D gene TRBD1, 5 bases. Trimming removed 2 bases from V and 2 bases from J, with 11 bases in between. Germline assignment: CDR1 MNHEY and CDR2 SVGAGI. The CDR3 loop spans 15 amino acids. CDR3 nucleotides: TGTGCCAGCAGTTACAGCCAGGGAATCACAGATACGCAGTATTTT. Amino acid sequence: CASSYSQGITDTQYF.

This rearrangement joins TRBV3-1 to TRBJ1-5; D gene ambiguous. The V and J ends lost 0 bases and 1 base respectively, with 4 bases between them. Germline lookup yields CDR1 LGHDT and CDR2 YNNKEL (reference sequence). The CDR3 extends over 14 amino acids. The CDR3 DNA reads as TGTGCCAGCAGCCAAGAGAGGAGCAATCAGCCCCAGCATTTT. Protein: CASSQERSNQPQHF. The full variable domain, its missing parts supplied by reference TRBV3-1 and TRBJ1-5, is DTAVSQTPKYLVTQMGNDKSIKCEQNLGHDTMYWYKQDSKKFLKIMFSYNNKELIINETVPNRFSPKSPDKAHLNLHINSLELGDSAVYFCASSQERSNQPQHFGDGTRLSIL.

The sample holds many counts of this clonotype. The rearrangement links TRBV28 to TRBJ2-7; D is tentatively TRBD1 or TRBD2 (5 bases each). Germline V gene sequence: CDR1 MDHEN, CDR2 SYDVKM. The CDR3 extends over 15 amino acids. V shed 5 bases and J shed 0 bases, with 14 bases lying between them. CDR3 sequence (DNA): TGTGCCAGCAGTCCCCTCTCCGGGACCTCCTACGAGCAGTACTTC. It codes for CASSPLSGTSYEQYF.

This chain links TRBV20-1 with TRBJ1-2; D is unresolved. Trimming stripped 7 bases from V and 0 bases from J, with 6 bases between. Germline loops: CDR1 DFQATT, CDR2 SNEGSKA (reference sequence). The CDR3 spans 11 residues. CDR3 amino acids: CSVQANYGYTF. CDR3 bases: TGCAGTGTCCAGGCTAACTATGGCTACACCTTC.

This clonotype was counted many times. This chain links TRBV21-1 with TRBJ2-1; TRBD1, the D gene given by the table, was not confirmed from the DNA. TRBV21-1 is a pseudogene segment. The CDR3 contains 14 residues. CDR3 protein: CASSVGGTYNEQFF. CDR3 bases: TGTGCCAGCAGCGTAGGGGGCACTTACAATGAGCAGTTCTTC.

The chain has TRBV19 and TRBJ2-1, with 11 nucleotides matching TRBD1. V was pared by 3 bases and J by 6 bases, with 4 bases of the junction left unmatched. The CDR3 totals 15 residues. CDR1 is LNHDA, CDR2 SQIVND, per germline (reference sequence). CDR3 residues: CASSMAGTGGNEQFF. CDR3 nucleotide sequence: TGTGCCAGTAGTATGGCTGGGACAGGGGGCAATGAGCAGTTCTTC.

The chain combines TRBV7-3 with TRBJ2-2, with D maybe TRBD1 (6 bases). Germline V CDR1 and CDR2: SGHTA, FQGTGA. The V and J ends lost 2 bases and 6 bases respectively, with 7 bases between them. CDR3 length: 13 amino acids. Written as DNA, the CDR3 is TGTGCCAGCAGCTTACAGGGGTCCGGGGAGCTGTTTTTT. Protein product: CASSLQGSGELFF.

The genes are TRBV29-1 and TRBJ1-1; perhaps TRBD1 as D (5 bases). Looked up from germline, CDR1 is SQVTM and CDR2 is ANQGSEA. V shed 8 bases and J shed 7 bases, with 23 bases lying between them. The CDR3 runs to 14 residues. CDR3 sequence: CSTKAGPQGGEAFF. For the CDR3, the DNA is TGCAGCACCAAAGCAGGGCCCCAGGGCGGTGAAGCTTTCTTT.

The sample holds a few counts of this clonotype. The chain carries TRBV7-2 and TRBJ2-7; 11 nucleotides match TRBD2. This CDR3 is built from 16 residues. V gave up 3 bases and J gave up 6 bases; unmatched junction bases: 10. CDR1 is SGHTA, CDR2 FQGNSA, per germline. The CDR3 spells CASSLVLAGGMSEQYF. In nucleotides, the CDR3 is TGTGCCAGCAGCTTGGTTCTAGCGGGAGGTATGAGCGAGCAGTACTTC.

This clonotype was observed at least ten times. This chain connects TRBV6-6 to TRBJ2-1; D is possibly TRBD2 (6 bases). CDR3 length: 14 residues. Trimming left V 0 bases short and J 5 bases short, with 8 bases between. Germline assignment: CDR1 MNHNY and CDR2 SVGAGI (reference sequence). The CDR3 coding sequence is TGTGCCAGCAGTTACTCGACTAGACACAATGAGCAGTTCTTC. Amino acid sequence: CASSYSTRHNEQFF.

This clonotype was seen only a few times. The rearrangement links TRBV7-8 to TRBJ2-1; 9 bases fit TRBD2. CDR3 length: 20 residues. The ends lost 1 base at V and 6 bases at J; junction bases unmatched: 19. CDR1 is SGHVS and CDR2 is FQNEAQ in the germline V gene. CDR3 amino acids: CASSLGGGFAGGPLANEQFF. The CDR3 coding sequence is TGTGCCAGCAGCTTAGGAGGGGGTTTTGCGGGAGGGCCCCTAGCCAATGAGCAGTTCTTC.

This clonotype was seen many times. CDR3 amino acids: CAHYSAVLDKNYGYTF. The CDR3 DNA is TGTGCCCATTACTCCGCAGTACTGGATAAAAACTATGGCTACACCTTC. V usage is TRBV6-1 and J usage is TRBJ1-2; no clear D gene. The CDR3 has 16 residues. The germline V gene has CDR1 MNHNS and CDR2 SASEGT. Deletions cut 11 bases from V and 2 bases from J, with 24 bases between.

The chain links TRBV28 to TRBJ2-1; D gene unclear. The V end was cut by 5 bases, the J end by 8 bases, with 7 bases between. The CDR3 is made up of 11 amino acids. In germline, CDR1 is MDHEN, CDR2 SYDVKM. As DNA, the CDR3 is TGTGCCAGCAGTCAAACTCATGAGCAGTTCTTC. Protein: CASSQTHEQFF.

This clonotype was detected a few times. This rearrangement joins TRBV28 to TRBJ1-2; D not certain. V was trimmed by 7 bases and J by 2 bases, leaving 8 bases between them. CDR1 and CDR2 from the germline V gene are MDHEN and SYDVKM. The length of the CDR3 is 12 residues. The CDR3 region is CASTEVNYGYTF. CDR3 sequence (DNA): TGTGCCAGCACCGAGGTCAACTATGGCTACACCTTC.

A note on this clonotype: This clone may be a read error of a much larger clone one base away. This chain uses TRBV12-3 or TRBV12-4 with TRBJ2-2, with TRBD1 matching 8 bases. This CDR3 has 16 residues. Unmatched junction bases numbered 8, after V lost 5 bases and J lost 3 bases. The CDR3 bases are TGTGCCAGCAGTACCTCCTTGACAGGGGACACCGGGGAGCTGTTTTTT. Translation: CASSTSLTGDTGELFF.

The J gene is TRBJ2-7, the V gene TRBV7-9, with TRBD1 matching over 9 bases. J was trimmed by 6 bases and V by 1 base; bases with no gene match: 4. Germline V gene data show CDR1 as SEHNR and CDR2 as FQNEAQ (reference sequence). The CDR3 has 14 amino acids. The CDR3 region is CASSLGDRALEQYF. The DNA of the CDR3 is TGTGCCAGCAGCTTAGGGGACAGGGCCCTCGAGCAGTACTTC.

This clonotype has at least ten counts. The chain joins TRBV10-3 to TRBJ2-7, with D perhaps matching TRBD2 (5 bases). V lost 0 bases, J lost 1 base, and 10 bases lay in between. This CDR3 spans 15 amino acids. Per the germline V gene, CDR1 is ENHRY and CDR2 is SYGVKD. The CDR3 coding sequence is TGTGCCATCAGTGAGTCGAACGGGGATTCCTACGAGCAGTACTTC. It encodes CAISESNGDSYEQYF.

This clonotype has a count of ten or more. This CDR3 reads CATRSSGRTNTEAFF. The CDR3 nucleotides read TGTGCCACCCGGTCTTCGGGACGCACGAACACTGAAGCTTTCTTT. The rearrangement links TRBV24-1 to TRBJ1-1, with D possibly being TRBD1 (5 bases). The length of the CDR3 is 15 residues. The V end was cut by 9 bases, the J end by 1 base, with 17 bases between. In germline, CDR1 is KGHDR, CDR2 SFDVKD.

Only a few counts were recorded for this clonotype. This chain uses TRBV7-2 with TRBJ2-5; 7 positions agree with TRBD2. CDR3 length: 17 amino acids. Per the germline V gene, CDR1 is SGHTA and CDR2 is FQGNSA. V lost 1 base and J lost 1; bases outside the gene matches: 9. This chain's CDR3 is CASSLVGAGALQETQYF. The CDR3 nucleotides are TGTGCCAGCAGCTTAGTCGGGGCGGGAGCGCTCCAAGAGACCCAGTACTTC. Looking up the rest from reference TRBV7-2 and TRBJ2-5 gives the full variable domain: GAGVSQSPSNKVTEKGKDVELRCDPISGHTALYWYRQSLGQGLEFLIYFQGNSAPDKSGLPSDRFSAERTGGSVSTLTIQRTQQEDSAVYLCASSLVGAGALQETQYFGPGTRLLVL.

This clonotype turned up a few times. The V and J genes are TRBV9 and TRBJ1-2, with D possibly being TRBD1 (6 bases). With 0 bases removed from V and 8 bases from J, the gap between germline ends came to 11 bases. Germline V gene sequence: CDR1 SGDLS, CDR2 YYNGEE. CDR3 length equals 13 residues. The DNA of the CDR3 is TGTGCCAGCAGCGTAGGGACAGAAAGGGGCTACACCTTC. Translated: CASSVGTERGYTF.